This TCR beta chain derives from a study of T cell changes during pregnancy in multiple sclerosis (dated by TCRdb to about 2019). With respect to the entire study: The study looked at changes in the T cell repertoire across pregnancy in women with multiple sclerosis.

The receptor library was made with the immunoSEQ multiplex PCR assay. This is the immuneACCESS table as TCRdb keeps it, with only in-frame sequences that have V and J called. A part of the clones is gone; compared with another copy, unresolved V genes explain less than half, and the rest is unexplained. This sample holds around 68,000 clones; 90% to 95% were observed only once. Of the sample, about 2.2% falls within the top ten clones. Regarding this clone: It has no known antigen specificity. No much larger clone is present one base from it, and per-base qualities are unavailable.

The CDR3 spans 16 residues, from the cysteine through the phenylalanine. Just CDR3 DNA is preserved here, 48 bases in frame from base 1. The germline V gene provides CDR1 ENHRY and CDR2 SYGVKD. V is pruned by 3 bases and J by 4 bases, leaving 6 bases of the junction without a gene match. The V and J segments used are TRBV10-3 and TRBJ2-2; 9 bases in between match TRBD2. The TCR sequence derives from a female donor in good health, enrolled as a control in a pregnancy study. The sample was peripheral blood, taken in the third trimester of pregnancy. The DNA reads TGTGCCATCAGTGATGGAGCGGGGGGACCCACCGGGGAGCTGTTTTTT. Its translation reads: CAISDGAGGPTGELFF.